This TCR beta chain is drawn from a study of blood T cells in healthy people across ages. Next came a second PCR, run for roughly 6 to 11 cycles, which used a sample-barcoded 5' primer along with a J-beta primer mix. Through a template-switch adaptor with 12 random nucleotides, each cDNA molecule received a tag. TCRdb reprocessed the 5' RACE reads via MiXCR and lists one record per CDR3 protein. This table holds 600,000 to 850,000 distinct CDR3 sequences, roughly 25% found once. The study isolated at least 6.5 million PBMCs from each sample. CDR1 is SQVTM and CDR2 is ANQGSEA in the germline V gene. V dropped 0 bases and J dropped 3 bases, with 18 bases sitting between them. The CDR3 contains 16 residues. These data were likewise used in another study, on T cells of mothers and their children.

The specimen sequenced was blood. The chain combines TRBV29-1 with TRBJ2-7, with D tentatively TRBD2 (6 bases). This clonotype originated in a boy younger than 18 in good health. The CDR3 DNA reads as TGCAGCGTTGAAGATTTTCTAGTGGGGGGAGACTACGAGCAGTACTTC. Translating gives CSVEDFLVGGDYEQYF.